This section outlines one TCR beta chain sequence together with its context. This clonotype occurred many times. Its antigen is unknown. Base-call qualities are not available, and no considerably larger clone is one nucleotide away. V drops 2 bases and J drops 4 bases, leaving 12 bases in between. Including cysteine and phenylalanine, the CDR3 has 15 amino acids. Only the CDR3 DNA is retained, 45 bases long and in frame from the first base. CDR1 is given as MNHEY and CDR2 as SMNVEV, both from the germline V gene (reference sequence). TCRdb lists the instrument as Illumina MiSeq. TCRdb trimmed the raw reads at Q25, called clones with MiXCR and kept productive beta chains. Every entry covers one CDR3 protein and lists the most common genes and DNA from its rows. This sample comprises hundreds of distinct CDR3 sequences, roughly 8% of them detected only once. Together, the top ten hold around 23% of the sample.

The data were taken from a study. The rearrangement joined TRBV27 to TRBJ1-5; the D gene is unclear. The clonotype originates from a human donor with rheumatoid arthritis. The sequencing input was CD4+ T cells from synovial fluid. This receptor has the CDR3 CASSLEGIANQPQHF. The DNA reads TGTGCCAGCAGTTTAGAAGGGATCGCGAATCAGCCCCAGCATTTT.